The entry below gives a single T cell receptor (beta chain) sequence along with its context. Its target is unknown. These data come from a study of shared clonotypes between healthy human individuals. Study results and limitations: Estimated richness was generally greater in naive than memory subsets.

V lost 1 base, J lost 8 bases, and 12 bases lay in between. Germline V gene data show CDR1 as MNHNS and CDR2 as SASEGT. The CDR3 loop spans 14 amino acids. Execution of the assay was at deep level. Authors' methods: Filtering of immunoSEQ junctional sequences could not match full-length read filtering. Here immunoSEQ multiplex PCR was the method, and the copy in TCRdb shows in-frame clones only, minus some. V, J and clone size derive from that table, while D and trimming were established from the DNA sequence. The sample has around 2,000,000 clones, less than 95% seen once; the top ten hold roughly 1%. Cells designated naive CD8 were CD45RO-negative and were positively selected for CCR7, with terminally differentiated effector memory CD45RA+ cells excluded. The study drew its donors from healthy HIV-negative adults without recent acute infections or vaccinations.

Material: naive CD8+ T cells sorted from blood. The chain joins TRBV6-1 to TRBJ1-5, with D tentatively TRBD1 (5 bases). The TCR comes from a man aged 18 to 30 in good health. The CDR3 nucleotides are TGTGCCAGCAGTGAAGGGGACGGGCTAGAGCCCCAGCATTTT. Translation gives CASSEGDGLEPQHF.